This T cell receptor beta chain was found in a study of blood T cells in healthy people across ages. This clonotype was found a few times. The V and J ends lost 5 bases and 0 bases respectively, with 8 bases between them. This CDR3 has 14 amino acids. Germline-derived CDR1 and CDR2 are SNHLY and FYNNEI. Then a second PCR, running roughly 7 to 12 cycles, was carried out with a sample-barcoded 5' primer and a J-beta primer mix. TCRdb analysed the 5' RACE reads with MiXCR anew, one entry per CDR3 protein. The sample gives around 1,500,000 distinct CDR3 sequences, roughly 27% of which show up once; more than 6% is in the top ten.

What was sequenced was blood. This TCR was sampled from a woman aged 25 to 39 in good health. V is TRBV2 and J is TRBJ1-5; no definite D call. CDR3 nucleotides: TGTGCCAGCAGTTACCGTGTTAGCAATCAGCCCCAGCATTTT. Its translation is CASSYRVSNQPQHF.